The entry that follows covers one T cell receptor beta chain sequence. The data were obtained in a study of blood T cell repertoires in COVID-19. Clones were read by immunoSEQ multiplex PCR, and TCRdb kept only the in-frame ones, dropping some. Here the sample spans about 160,000 clones, over 65% being singletons. J lost 6 bases, V lost 10 bases, and 7 bases had no gene match. CDR3 length: 15 amino acids. CDR1 and CDR2 (germline): MNHEY, SMNVEV (reference sequence). Sequencing was performed on peripheral blood. The chain carries TRBV27 and TRBJ2-2; TRBD2 aligns across 14 bases. This receptor was taken from a man in his 70s with acute or convalescent COVID-19. In DNA, the CDR3 is TGTGCCACCAGACCGGGACTAGCGGGAGCCGGGGAGCTGTTTTTT. Translating gives CATRPGLAGAGELFF.